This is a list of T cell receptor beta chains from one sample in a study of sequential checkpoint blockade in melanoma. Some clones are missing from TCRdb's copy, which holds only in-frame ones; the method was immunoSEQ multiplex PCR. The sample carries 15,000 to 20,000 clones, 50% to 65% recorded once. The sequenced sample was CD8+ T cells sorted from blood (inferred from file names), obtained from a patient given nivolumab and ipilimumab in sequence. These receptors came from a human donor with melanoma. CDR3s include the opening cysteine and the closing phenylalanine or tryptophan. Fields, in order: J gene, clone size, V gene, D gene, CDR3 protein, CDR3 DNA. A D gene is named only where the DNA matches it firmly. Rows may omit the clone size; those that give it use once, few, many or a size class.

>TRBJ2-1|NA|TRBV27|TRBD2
CASSIGLAELNEQFF
TGTGCCAGCAGTATAGGACTAGCGGAACTTAATGAGCAGTTCTTC
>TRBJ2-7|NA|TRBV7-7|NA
CASSQRGNIPSRGEQYF
TGTGCCAGCAGCCAGAGAGGAAACATCCCAAGTCGAGGCGAGCAGTACTTC
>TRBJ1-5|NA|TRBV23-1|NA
CASSTTGRYNYSNQPQHF
TGCGCCAGCAGCACCACAGGGCGTTACAATTATAGCAATCAGCCCCAGCATTTT
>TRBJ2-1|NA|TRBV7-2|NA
CASSSLGLGSGEQFF
TGTGCCAGCAGCTCGCTAGGCCTCGGGTCGGGTGAGCAGTTCTTC
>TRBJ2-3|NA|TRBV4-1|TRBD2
CASSQRTSGVITDTQYF
TGCGCCAGCAGCCAAAGGACTAGCGGGGTAATAACAGATACGCAGTATTTT
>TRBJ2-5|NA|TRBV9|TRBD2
CASSVWSGGSGETQYF
TGTGCCAGCAGCGTTTGGAGCGGGGGGTCCGGGGAGACCCAGTACTTC
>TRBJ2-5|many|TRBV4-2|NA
CASSLAWETQYF
TGTGCCAGCAGCTTAGCGTGGGAGACCCAGTACTTC
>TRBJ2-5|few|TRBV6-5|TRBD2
CASSLGRGGLKTQYF
TGTGCCAGCAGTTTGGGCCGGGGGGGTCTTAAGACCCAGTACTTC
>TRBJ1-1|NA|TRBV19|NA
CASSITPTSHAFF
TGTGCCAGTAGTATCACCCCGACATCACACGCTTTCTTT
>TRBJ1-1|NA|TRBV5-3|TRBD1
CARSLRTGGNTEAFF
TGTGCCAGAAGCCTGAGGACAGGGGGGAACACTGAAGCTTTCTTT
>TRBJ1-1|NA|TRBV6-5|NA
CASSYSGGMNTEAFF
TGTGCCAGCAGTTACTCGGGGGGGATGAACACTGAAGCTTTCTTT
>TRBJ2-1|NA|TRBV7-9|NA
CASSSRVNEQFF
TGTGCCAGCAGCTCCAGGGTCAATGAGCAGTTCTTC
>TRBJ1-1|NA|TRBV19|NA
CASSIGAGVDTEAFF
TGTGCCAGTAGTATAGGGGCCGGGGTTGACACTGAAGCTTTCTTT
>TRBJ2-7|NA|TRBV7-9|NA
CASSFSTGSYEQYF
TGTGCCAGCAGCTTTTCAACTGGCTCCTACGAGCAGTACTTC
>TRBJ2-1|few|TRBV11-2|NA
CASSLVQVNEQFF
TGTGCCAGCAGCTTAGTGCAGGTCAATGAGCAGTTCTTC
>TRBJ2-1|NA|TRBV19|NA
CASSIASGYNNEQFF
TGTGCCAGTAGTATAGCAAGCGGGTACAACAATGAGCAGTTCTTC